These 17 T cell receptor beta chains were sequenced from one sample in a study of cytomegalovirus exposure and HLA in healthy donors. Vbeta (60) and Jbeta (13) primers were used in the PCR. Repertoires were generated with immunoSEQ multiplex PCR, while TCRdb's copy carries only in-frame clones and drops some. The sample includes 150,000 to 200,000 clones, around three quarters of them seen just once. The sequenced sample consisted of PBMCs. The receptors were sampled from a woman between 45 and 60 years old in good health and CMV-seronegative.

This clone was counted a single time. The V and J genes are TRBV19 and TRBJ2-7, with 8 bases lining up with TRBD2. This CDR3 has 16 residues. J lost 4 bases, V lost 4 bases, and 12 bases had no gene match. Germline V gene sequence: CDR1 LNHDA, CDR2 SQIVND (reference sequence). DNA of the CDR3: TGTGCCAGTAGTACCCCGGGGGGGTCGGGGACTTACGAGCAGTACTTC. Translation gives CASSTPGGSGTYEQYF.

This sequence joins TRBV7-3 and TRBJ2-1, with D perhaps TRBD2 (5 bases). The germline V gene encodes CDR1 SGHTA and CDR2 FQGTGA. V lost 5 bases to trimming and J lost 0 bases, with 17 bases between them. There are 17 residues in the CDR3. The CDR3 sequence is CASSPSGFPSSYNEQFF. CDR3 in DNA: TGTGCCAGCAGCCCATCGGGATTCCCGAGCTCCTACAATGAGCAGTTCTTC.

The V call is TRBV11-2, the J call TRBJ1-2; 9 nucleotides line up with TRBD1. CDR1 and CDR2 from the germline V gene are SGHAT and FQNNGV. The CDR3 spans 14 residues. V gave up 5 bases and J gave up 4 bases; unmatched junction bases: 5. CDR3: CASSRGQGTYGYTF. As DNA, the CDR3 is TGTGCCAGCAGCCGGGGACAGGGAACCTATGGCTACACCTTC. The full variable domain, with the rest looked up from reference TRBV11-2 and TRBJ1-2, is EAGVAQSPRYKIIEKRQSVAFWCNPISGHATLYWYQQILGQGPKLLIQFQNNGVVDDSQLPKDRFSAERLKGVDSTLKIQPAKLEDSAVYLCASSRGQGTYGYTFGSGTRLTVV.

This clone appeared a single time. J is TRBJ2-5 and V is TRBV7-7; 7 bases are shared with TRBD2. With V trimmed by 5 bases and J by 5 bases, 8 bases remained unmatched. The length of the CDR3 is 14 residues. The germline V gene encodes CDR1 SSHAT and CDR2 FNYEAQ (reference sequence). This CDR3 is CASSQGGAGETQYF. For the CDR3, the DNA is TGTGCCAGCAGCCAGGGAGGGGCGGGGGAGACCCAGTACTTC. The full variable domain, completed using reference TRBV7-7 and TRBJ2-5, is GAGVSQSPRYKVTKRGQDVTLRCDPISSHATLYWYQQALGQGPEFLTYFNYEAQPDKSGLPSDRFSAERPEGSISTLTIQRTEQRDSAMYRCASSQGGAGETQYFGPGTRLLVL.

The V and J genes are TRBV9 and TRBJ2-5; D possibly corresponds to TRBD2 (7 bases). The assigned J gene may be wrong: the sequence end matches TRBJ2-7 better. The CDR3 runs 14 residues. Germline assignment: CDR1 SGDLS and CDR2 YYNGEE. CDR3 sequence reads: CASSVEGGRYEQYF. CDR3 sequence (DNA): TGTGCCAGCAGCGTAGAGGGGGGGCGGTACGAGCAGTACTTC.

This clone was recorded once. This chain joins TRBV9 and TRBJ2-2, with 12 bases identical to TRBD2. Looked up from germline, CDR1 is SGDLS and CDR2 is YYNGEE. Losses at the gene ends were 3 bases for V and 6 bases for J; bases not matched to a gene: 3. This CDR3 has 15 residues. This CDR3 reads CASSASGRVPGELFF. The CDR3 DNA sequence: TGTGCCAGCAGCGCTAGCGGGAGGGTACCCGGGGAGCTGTTTTTT.

The chain carries TRBV27 and TRBJ2-3; 8 bases are a match to TRBD1. The germline gives CDR1 MNHEY, CDR2 SMNVEV (reference sequence). This CDR3 region has 13 residues. V trimming: 6 bases; J trimming: 5 bases; junction bases outside the gene matches: 4. The CDR3: CASSRGQGDTQYF. The CDR3 region has the DNA TGTGCCAGCAGCAGGGGGCAAGGAGATACGCAGTATTTT.

The gene calls are TRBV2 and TRBJ2-6; D is unclear. CDR1 and CDR2 from the germline V gene are SNHLY and FYNNEI. Trimming left V 8 bases short and J 3 bases short, with 14 bases between. The CDR3 has 15 residues. The CDR3 reads CASRRNGLGANVLTF. CDR3 sequence (DNA): TGTGCCAGCCGTCGAAATGGGCTTGGGGCCAACGTCCTGACTTTC.

The CDR3 region is CASTRRSGGALEKLFF. The CDR3 nucleotides read TGTGCCTCCACGCGCCGTTCAGGGGGCGCTTTGGAAAAACTGTTTTTT. This chain links TRBV2 with TRBJ1-4, with TRBD1 matching 8 bases. The CDR3 has 16 residues. Germline CDR1 and CDR2: SNHLY and FYNNEI. With 11 bases clipped from V and 8 bases from J, the junction kept 19 bases outside the gene matches.

This clone was detected only a few times. The V call is TRBV5-1, the J call TRBJ2-2, with D perhaps matching TRBD1 (6 bases). Germline CDR1 and CDR2: SGHRS and YFSETQ. With 6 bases removed from V and 4 bases from J, the gap between germline ends came to 16 bases. This CDR3 comprises 15 residues. CDR3 region: CASTPGQGFTGELFF. The CDR3 DNA sequence: TGCGCCAGCACCCCGGGGCAGGGGTTCACCGGGGAGCTGTTTTTT.

V is TRBV11-2 and J is TRBJ2-7; 9 nucleotides align to TRBD1. J gave up 4 bases and V 3 bases, and 4 bases lay outside the gene matches. The CDR3 has 14 residues. CDR1 is SGHAT, CDR2 FQNNGV, per germline. The CDR3 DNA sequence: TGTGCCAGCAGCTTCGGGACAGGGACGTACGAGCAGTACTTC. It codes for CASSFGTGTYEQYF.

This rearrangement joins TRBV15 to TRBJ1-4; D uncertain. V was clipped by 2 bases and J by 6 bases, with 13 bases between them. CDR1 is LNHNV, CDR2 YYDKDF, per germline (reference sequence). This CDR3 is built from 15 residues. CDR3 DNA: TGTGCCACCAGCAGAACGCGACAAAAGGATGAAAAACTGTTTTTT. It specifies CATSRTRQKDEKLFF. The full variable domain, with the rest looked up from reference TRBV15 and TRBJ1-4, is DAMVIQNPRYQVTQFGKPVTLSCSQTLNHNVMYWYQQKSSQAPKLLFHYYDKDFNNEADTPDNFQSRRPNTSFCFLDIRSPGLGDTAMYLCATSRTRQKDEKLFFGSGTQLSVL.

The V and J genes are TRBV5-4 and TRBJ2-5, with 11 bases identical to TRBD2. This CDR3 region has 17 residues. V gave up 4 bases and J gave up 2 bases; unmatched junction bases: 10. Germline V gives CDR1 SGHNT, CDR2 YYREEE (reference sequence). CDR3 sequence reads: CASSVLAGGPGQETQYF. The CDR3 DNA is TGTGCCAGCAGCGTGTTAGCGGGAGGGCCAGGGCAAGAGACCCAGTACTTC.

This clone was counted once. The chain is built from TRBV28 and TRBJ2-1; D perhaps matches TRBD1 (5 bases). Deletions cut 2 bases from V and 9 bases from J, with 17 bases between. Per germline, CDR1 MDHEN and CDR2 SYDVKM. The CDR3 is 15 amino acids. The CDR3 loop reads CASSLGATGRGEQFF. CDR3 sequence (DNA): TGTGCCAGCAGTTTAGGGGCCACGGGTCGCGGTGAGCAGTTCTTC.

The chain combines TRBV9 with TRBJ2-7; the D gene is possibly TRBD1 (6 bases). This CDR3 has 16 amino acids. V was trimmed by 1 base and J by 5 bases, leaving 19 bases between them. Per the germline V gene, CDR1 is SGDLS and CDR2 is YYNGEE. The CDR3 protein is CASSVTMGTSFDEQYF. The CDR3 bases are TGTGCCAGCAGCGTAACGATGGGGACAAGTTTCGACGAGCAGTACTTC.

DNA of the CDR3: TGCGCCAGCATGCGGACAGGCATTAACACTGAAGCTTTCTTT. It yields the protein CASMRTGINTEAFF. The rearrangement links TRBV10-2 to TRBJ1-1; TRBD1 matches 7 bases. The CDR3 spans 14 residues. Germline CDR1 and CDR2: WSHSY and SAAADI. The V and J ends lost 7 bases and 2 bases, in that order; junction bases with no gene match: 7.

The chain combines TRBV29-1 with TRBJ2-1, with 9 bases aligning to TRBD1. Unmatched junction bases numbered 4, after V lost 7 bases and J lost 6 bases. The CDR3 loop spans 12 amino acids. Germline loops: CDR1 SQVTM, CDR2 ANQGSEA. The CDR3 loop reads CSGMDRGNEQFF. The CDR3 DNA is TGCAGCGGGATGGACAGGGGCAATGAGCAGTTCTTC.